This T cell receptor (beta chain) was sequenced for a study of glioma-infiltrating T cells. Using RNA template, CDR3s of TCR alpha and beta were amplified with iRepertoire arm-PCR. Tissue mRNA or PBMC total RNA, roughly 85-450 ng, went into one-step reverse transcription and amplification. Each CDR3 protein gets one entry after TCRdb re-called the multiplex PCR reads with MiXCR. The data show approximately 110,000 distinct CDR3 sequences, approximately 25% seen once. Turning to this clonotype: Antigen unknown. Since a much larger clone is just one base distant, this may be a read error.

Whole-study results and caveats: Above-expected tissue-blood divergence occurred in all gliomas, most in low-grade ones. Only very few CDR3 sequences appeared in both tissue and blood.

Germline CDR1 reads SGHVS; CDR2 reads FNYEAQ. With 6 bases clipped from V and 3 bases from J, the junction kept 13 bases outside the gene matches. The CDR3 is made up of 16 amino acids. V gene TRBV7-6 combines with J gene TRBJ1-1, with 7 bases aligning to TRBD1. The sequenced sample was glioma tissue, nonneoplastic brain tissue, or PBMCs (not recorded which). The TCR sequence derives from a human donor with low-grade glioma or glioblastoma, undergoing nonglioma brain surgery, or in good health (not recorded which). This CDR3 reads CASRRDSLVADTEAFF. In nucleotides, the CDR3 is TGTGCCAGCAGACGGGACAGTTTAGTCGCAGACACTGAAGCTTTCTTT.